This T cell receptor beta chain was sequenced in a study of T cells in Graves' hyperthyroidism and ophthalmopathy. Findings and caveats of the study: From stable hyperthyroidism, ophthalmopathy was separated by a 13 V-J model.

V gave up 1 base and J gave up 5 bases, with 11 bases separating them. Germline V gives CDR1 DFQATT, CDR2 SNEGSKA (reference sequence). CDR3 size: 13 residues. Diagnosis rested on symptoms, serum thyroxine and TRAb, thyroid ultrasound, and orbital computed tomography. RNA transcripts yielded amplified TCR beta CDR3 regions. An initial round of RT-PCR targeting the TCR CDR3 relied on the HTBI primer set. TCRdb analysed the multiplex PCR reads with MiXCR anew, one entry per CDR3 protein. The sample shows around 450,000 distinct CDR3 sequences, roughly 14% of them seen only once. This clonotype was detected many times. Its antigen is unidentified.

Sequenced sample: blood. The chain couples TRBV20-1 to TRBJ1-2; no clear D gene. This clonotype originated in a woman aged 18-29 years with Graves' hyperthyroidism. CDR3 in DNA: TGCAGTGCTAGAGGCCCGGACCTGTATGGCTACACCTTC. Protein: CSARGPDLYGYTF.